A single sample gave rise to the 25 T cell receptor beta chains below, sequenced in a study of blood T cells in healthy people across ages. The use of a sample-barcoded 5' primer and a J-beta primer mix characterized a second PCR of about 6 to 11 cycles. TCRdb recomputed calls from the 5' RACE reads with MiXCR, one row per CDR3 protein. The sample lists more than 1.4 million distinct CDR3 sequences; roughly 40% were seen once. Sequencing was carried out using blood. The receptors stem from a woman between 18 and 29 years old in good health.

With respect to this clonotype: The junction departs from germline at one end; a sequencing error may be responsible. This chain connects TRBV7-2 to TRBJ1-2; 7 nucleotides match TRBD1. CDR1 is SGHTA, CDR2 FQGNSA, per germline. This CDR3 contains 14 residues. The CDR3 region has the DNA TGTGTCAGCAGCCGAGGGGGCGCGGACTATGGCTACACCTTC. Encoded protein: CVSSRGGADYGYTF.

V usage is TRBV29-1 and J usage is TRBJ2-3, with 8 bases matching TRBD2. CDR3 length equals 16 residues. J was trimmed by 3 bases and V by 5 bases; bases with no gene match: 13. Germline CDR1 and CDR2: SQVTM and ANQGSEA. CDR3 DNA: TGCAGCGTTTACGGGGTTCGAGCGGGAGAAACAGATACGCAGTATTTT. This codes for CSVYGVRAGETDTQYF.

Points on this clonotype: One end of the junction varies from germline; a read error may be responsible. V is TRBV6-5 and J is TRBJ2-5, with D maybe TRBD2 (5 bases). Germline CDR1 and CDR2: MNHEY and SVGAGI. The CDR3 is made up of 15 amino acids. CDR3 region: CVSSYSSGFQETQYF. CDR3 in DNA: TGTGTCAGCAGTTACTCCAGCGGTTTCCAAGAGACCCAGTACTTC.

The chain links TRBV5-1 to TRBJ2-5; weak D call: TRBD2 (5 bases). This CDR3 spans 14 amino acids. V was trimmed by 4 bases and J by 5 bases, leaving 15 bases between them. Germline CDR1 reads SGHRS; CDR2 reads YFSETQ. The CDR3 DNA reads TGCGCCAGCAGCAACTCTGAGGGTTGGGAGACCCAGTACTTC. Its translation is CASSNSEGWETQYF.

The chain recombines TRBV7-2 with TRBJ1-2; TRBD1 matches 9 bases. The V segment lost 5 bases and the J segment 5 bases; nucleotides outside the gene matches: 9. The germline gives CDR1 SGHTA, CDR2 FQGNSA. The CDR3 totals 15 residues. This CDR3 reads CASSKTPGQGYGYTF. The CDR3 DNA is TGTGCCAGCAGCAAAACTCCGGGACAGGGTTATGGCTACACCTTC.

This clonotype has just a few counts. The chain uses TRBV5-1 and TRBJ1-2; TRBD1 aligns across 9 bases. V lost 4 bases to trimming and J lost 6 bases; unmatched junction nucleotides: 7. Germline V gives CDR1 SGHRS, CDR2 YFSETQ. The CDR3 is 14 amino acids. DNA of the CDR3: TGCGCCAGCAGCCCTGGGACAGGGACGCATGGCTACACCTTC. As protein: CASSPGTGTHGYTF.

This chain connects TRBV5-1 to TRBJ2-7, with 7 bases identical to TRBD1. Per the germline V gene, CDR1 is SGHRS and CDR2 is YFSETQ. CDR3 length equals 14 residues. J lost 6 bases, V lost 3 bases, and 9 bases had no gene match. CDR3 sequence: CASSSTGSGSEQYF. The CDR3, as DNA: TGCGCCAGCAGCTCGACAGGGTCGGGGAGCGAGCAGTACTTC. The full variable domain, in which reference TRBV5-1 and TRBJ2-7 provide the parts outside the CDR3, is KAGVTQTPRYLIKTRGQQVTLSCSPISGHRSVSWYQQTPGQGLQFLFEYFSETQRNKGNFPGRFSGRQFSNSRSEMNVSTLELGDSALYLCASSSTGSGSEQYFGPGTRLTVT.

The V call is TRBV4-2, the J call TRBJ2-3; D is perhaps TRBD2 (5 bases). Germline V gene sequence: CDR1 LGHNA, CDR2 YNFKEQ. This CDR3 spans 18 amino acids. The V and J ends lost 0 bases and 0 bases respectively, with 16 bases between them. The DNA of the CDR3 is TGTGCCAGCAGCCAAGACCAAACTAGATCCCCTAGCACAGATACGCAGTATTTT. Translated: CASSQDQTRSPSTDTQYF.

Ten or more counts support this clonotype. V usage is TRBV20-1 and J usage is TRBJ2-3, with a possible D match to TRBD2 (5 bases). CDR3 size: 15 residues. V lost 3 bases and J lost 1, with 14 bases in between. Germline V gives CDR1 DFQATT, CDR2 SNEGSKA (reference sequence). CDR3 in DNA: TGCAGTGCTAGTTACCTAGCCGTTGGCACAGATACGCAGTATTTT. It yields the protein CSASYLAVGTDTQYF.

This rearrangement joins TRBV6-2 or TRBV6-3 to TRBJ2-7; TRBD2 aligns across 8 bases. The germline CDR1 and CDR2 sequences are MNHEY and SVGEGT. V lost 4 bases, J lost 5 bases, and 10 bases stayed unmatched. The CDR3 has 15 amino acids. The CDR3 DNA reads TGTGCCAGCAGTTCCCCCGGGGGGGGCGGCCACGAGCAGTACTTC. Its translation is CASSSPGGGGHEQYF.

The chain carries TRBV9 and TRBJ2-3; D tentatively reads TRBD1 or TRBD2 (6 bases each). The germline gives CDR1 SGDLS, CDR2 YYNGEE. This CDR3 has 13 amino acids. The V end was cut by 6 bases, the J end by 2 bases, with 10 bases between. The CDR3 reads CASNGGSTDTQYF. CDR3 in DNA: TGTGCCAGCAACGGGGGCTCCACAGATACGCAGTATTTT.

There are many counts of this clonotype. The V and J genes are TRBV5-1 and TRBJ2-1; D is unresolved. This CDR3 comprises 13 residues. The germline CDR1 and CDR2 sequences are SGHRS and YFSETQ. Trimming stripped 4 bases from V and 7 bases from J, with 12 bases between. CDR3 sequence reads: CASSPTNENEQFF. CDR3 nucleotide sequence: TGCGCCAGCAGCCCAACAAACGAGAATGAGCAGTTCTTC.

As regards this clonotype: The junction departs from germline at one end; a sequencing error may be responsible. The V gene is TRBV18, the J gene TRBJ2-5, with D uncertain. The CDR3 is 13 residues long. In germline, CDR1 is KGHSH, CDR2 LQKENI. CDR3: CASAPQFQETQYF. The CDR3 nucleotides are TGTGCCAGCGCACCACAGTTTCAAGAGACCCAGTACTTC.

The CDR3 region is CSVVGLAGDLSLTDTQYF. For the CDR3, the DNA is TGCAGCGTTGTAGGACTAGCGGGAGATCTCTCCCTCACAGATACGCAGTATTTT. This chain joins TRBV29-1 and TRBJ2-3, with 13 bases matching TRBD2. The CDR3 is made up of 18 amino acids. Unmatched junction bases numbered 12, after V lost 4 bases and J lost 2 bases. Germline values: CDR1 SQVTM, CDR2 ANQGSEA.

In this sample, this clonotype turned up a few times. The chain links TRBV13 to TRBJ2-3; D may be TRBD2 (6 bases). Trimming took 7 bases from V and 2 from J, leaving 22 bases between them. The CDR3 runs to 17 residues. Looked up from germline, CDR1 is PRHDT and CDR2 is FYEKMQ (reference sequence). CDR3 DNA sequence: TGTGCCAGCACCCTTTCCAGGGACTCCCTTACCACAGATACGCAGTATTTT. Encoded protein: CASTLSRDSLTTDTQYF.

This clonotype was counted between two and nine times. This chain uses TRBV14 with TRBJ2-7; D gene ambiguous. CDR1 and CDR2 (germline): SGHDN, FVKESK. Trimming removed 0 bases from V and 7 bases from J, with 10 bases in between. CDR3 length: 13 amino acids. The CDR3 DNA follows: TGTGCCAGCAGCCAAGACTGGGTGAGGGAGCAGTACTTC. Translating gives CASSQDWVREQYF.

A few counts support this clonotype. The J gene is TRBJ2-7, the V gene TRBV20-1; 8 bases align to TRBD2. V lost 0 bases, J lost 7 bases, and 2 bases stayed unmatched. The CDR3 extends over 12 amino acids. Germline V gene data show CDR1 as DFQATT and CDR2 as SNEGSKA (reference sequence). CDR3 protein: CSARDGGEEQYF. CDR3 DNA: TGCAGTGCTAGAGACGGGGGGGAAGAGCAGTACTTC.

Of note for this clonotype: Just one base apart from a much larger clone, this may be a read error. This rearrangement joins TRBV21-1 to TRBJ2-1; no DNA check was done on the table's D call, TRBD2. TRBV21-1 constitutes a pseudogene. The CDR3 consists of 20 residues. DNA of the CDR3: TGTGCCTGCACCACAATATCCGGGACTAGCGGGAGGGCCATCCACAATGAGCAGTTCTTC. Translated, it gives CACTTISGTSGRAIHNEQFF.

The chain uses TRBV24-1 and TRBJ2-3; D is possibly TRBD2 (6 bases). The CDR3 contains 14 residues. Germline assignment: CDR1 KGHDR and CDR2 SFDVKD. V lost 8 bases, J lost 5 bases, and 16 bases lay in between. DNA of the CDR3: TGTGCCACCAAATCGACTAGAGGGGTAGATACGCAGTATTTT. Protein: CATKSTRGVDTQYF.

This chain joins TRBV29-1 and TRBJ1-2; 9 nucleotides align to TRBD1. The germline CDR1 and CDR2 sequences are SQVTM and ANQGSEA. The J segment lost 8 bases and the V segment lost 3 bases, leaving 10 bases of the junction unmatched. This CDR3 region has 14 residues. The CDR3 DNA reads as TGCAGCGTTGAGGATACAGGGGGCAACAGGGGCTACACCTTC. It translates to CSVEDTGGNRGYTF.

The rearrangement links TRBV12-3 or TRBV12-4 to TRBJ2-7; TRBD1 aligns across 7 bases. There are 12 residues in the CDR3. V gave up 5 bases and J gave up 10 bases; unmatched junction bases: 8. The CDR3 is CASSGRQGSQYF. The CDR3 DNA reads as TGTGCCAGCAGTGGGCGACAGGGCAGCCAGTACTTC.

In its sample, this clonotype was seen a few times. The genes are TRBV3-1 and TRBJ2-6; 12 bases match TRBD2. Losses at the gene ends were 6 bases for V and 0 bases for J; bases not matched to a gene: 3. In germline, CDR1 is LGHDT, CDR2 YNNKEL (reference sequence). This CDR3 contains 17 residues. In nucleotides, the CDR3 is TGTGCCAGCAGTCCGGGACTAGCGGGCTCTGGGGCCAACGTCCTGACTTTC. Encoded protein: CASSPGLAGSGANVLTF.

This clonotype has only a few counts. CDR3 nucleotides: TGCGCCAGCAGCTTGGTACCAGGGACCCTCTACAATGAGCAGTTCTTC. Translating gives CASSLVPGTLYNEQFF. The chain recombines TRBV5-1 with TRBJ2-1; the D gene could be TRBD1 or TRBD2 (5 bases each). Germline loops: CDR1 SGHRS, CDR2 YFSETQ. The CDR3 is 16 amino acids. V gave up 0 bases and J gave up 3 bases, with 13 bases separating them.

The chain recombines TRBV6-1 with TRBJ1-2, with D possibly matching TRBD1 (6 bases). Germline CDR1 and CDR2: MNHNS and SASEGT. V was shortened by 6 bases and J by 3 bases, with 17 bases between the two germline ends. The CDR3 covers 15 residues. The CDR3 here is CASRHRGARDYGYTF. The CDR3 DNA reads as TGTGCCAGCAGGCACCGGGGGGCGCGGGACTATGGCTACACCTTC.

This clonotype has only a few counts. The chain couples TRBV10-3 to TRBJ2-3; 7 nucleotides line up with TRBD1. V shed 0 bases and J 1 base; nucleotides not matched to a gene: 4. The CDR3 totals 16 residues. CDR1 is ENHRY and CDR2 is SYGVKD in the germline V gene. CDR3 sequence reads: CAISESAGGGTDTQYF. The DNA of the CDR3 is TGTGCCATCAGTGAGTCGGCAGGGGGTGGCACAGATACGCAGTATTTT.